This T cell receptor beta chain was captured by sequencing in a study of cytomegalovirus exposure and HLA in healthy donors. Both 60 Vbeta primers and 13 Jbeta primers went into the PCR. The method was immunoSEQ multiplex PCR; TCRdb's version includes in-frame clones alone and lacks a portion of them. The sample has some 35,000 clones; nearly 70% are singletons. Study-level results: Reportedly, cytomegalovirus status was diagnosed with high sensitivity and specificity. Only CMV serostatus was available as immune exposure information.

As concerns this clone: No antigen is known for it.

The origin of this receptor is a man aged 30 to 39 in good health and CMV-seronegative. The sample comprised PBMCs.

The CDR3 loop is CASNEGEVYGYTF. CDR3 nucleotide sequence: TGTGCCAGCAACGAAGGGGAAGTCTATGGCTACACCTTC. The chain joins TRBV28 to TRBJ1-2; D may be TRBD1 (5 bases). The CDR3 spans 13 residues. Trimming stripped 7 bases from V and 4 bases from J, with 13 bases between. Germline V gives CDR1 MDHEN, CDR2 SYDVKM.